This is a list of T cell receptor beta chains from one sample in a study of shared T cell receptors in the human thymus. TCRdb's copy holds only in-frame clones and misses some; the assay was immunoSEQ multiplex PCR. This table holds a few hundred thousand clones, 95% found once. Input material: thymocytes. These receptors were obtained from a human donor. Both conserved end residues are part of each CDR3. D genes are given only for firm matches. Not all rows give a size; the values are once, few, many and, for expanded clones, a class.

size: few
V: TRBV27
D: TRBD2
J: TRBJ2-1
CDR3: CASSLPPQGLASPNEQFF
DNA: TGTGCCAGCAGTTTGCCTCCCCAGGGACTAGCGTCACCCAATGAGCAGTTCTTC

size: .
V: TRBV7-6
D: .
J: TRBJ2-1
CDR3: CASSLEVGESRNEQFF
DNA: TGTGCCAGCAGCTTAGAGGTCGGGGAATCTCGCAATGAGCAGTTCTTC

size: .
V: TRBV5-1
D: .
J: TRBJ1-2
CDR3: CASSSLDGLGYTF
DNA: TGCGCCAGCAGCTCCTTGGACGGACTAGGCTACACCTTC

size: .
V: TRBV25-1
D: .
J: TRBJ2-7
CDR3: CASIPPGSSYEQYF
DNA: TGTGCCAGCATCCCGCCCGGGAGCTCCTACGAGCAGTACTTC

size: .
V: TRBV7-9
D: .
J: TRBJ1-1
CDR3: CASRPHREAEAFF
DNA: TGTGCCAGCAGACCCCACAGGGAGGCTGAAGCTTTCTTT

size: .
V: TRBV27
D: TRBD2
J: TRBJ2-3
CDR3: CASSPRLAVLFTDTQYF
DNA: TGTGCCAGCAGTCCCCGACTAGCGGTACTTTTCACAGATACGCAGTATTTT

size: .
V: TRBV2
D: .
J: TRBJ2-7
CDR3: CASSEAGAPGDEQYF
DNA: TGTGCCAGCAGTGAAGCAGGAGCGCCGGGGGACGAGCAGTACTTC

size: .
V: TRBV27
D: TRBD1
J: TRBJ2-7
CDR3: CASSLTPGQGSDEQYF
DNA: TGTGCCAGCAGTTTAACCCCGGGACAGGGGAGCGACGAGCAGTACTTC

size: .
V: TRBV5-6
D: .
J: TRBJ1-1
CDR3: CASSLGEFEAFF
DNA: TGTGCCAGCAGCTTGGGGGAATTTGAAGCTTTCTTT

size: .
V: TRBV27
D: .
J: TRBJ1-1
CDR3: CASSWAGRNTEAFF
DNA: TGTGCCAGCAGTTGGGCAGGGAGGAACACTGAAGCTTTCTTT

size: .
V: TRBV27
D: TRBD2
J: TRBJ2-7
CDR3: CASSYVGSSGRAYEQYF
DNA: TGTGCCAGCAGTTACGTCGGATCTAGCGGGAGAGCCTACGAGCAGTACTTC

size: .
V: TRBV6-6
D: TRBD2
J: TRBJ2-7
CDR3: CASLPSGTYEQYF
DNA: TGTGCCAGCCTCCCCAGCGGGACCTACGAGCAGTACTTC

size: .
V: TRBV11-3
D: .
J: TRBJ2-7
CDR3: CASSLRGGGEQYF
DNA: TGTGCCAGCAGCCTCCGGGGAGGGGGCGAGCAGTACTTC

size: .
V: TRBV11-3
D: .
J: TRBJ2-7
CDR3: CASNSYEQYF
DNA: TGTGCCAGCAACTCCTACGAGCAGTACTTC

size: .
V: TRBV7-8
D: .
J: TRBJ1-1
CDR3: CANPARNTEAFF
DNA: TGTGCCAACCCGGCGAGGAACACTGAAGCTTTCTTT

size: .
V: TRBV27
D: .
J: TRBJ2-3
CDR3: CASSLSGGARRMDTQYF
DNA: TGTGCCAGCAGTTTATCGGGGGGGGCTCGCCGTATGGATACGCAGTATTTT

size: .
V: TRBV6-1
D: TRBD2
J: TRBJ2-1
CDR3: CASSVSGTSGNEQFF
DNA: TGTGCCAGCAGTGTCTCCGGGACTAGCGGCAATGAGCAGTTCTTC

size: .
V: TRBV18
D: TRBD2
J: TRBJ2-5
CDR3: CASSPPPSGLYQETQYF
DNA: TGTGCCAGCTCACCACCCCCTAGCGGGTTGTACCAAGAGACCCAGTACTTC

size: .
V: TRBV27
D: .
J: TRBJ2-3
CDR3: CASSLEEALTDTQYF
DNA: TGTGCCAGCAGTTTAGAGGAGGCCCTCACAGATACGCAGTATTTT

size: .
V: TRBV14
D: .
J: TRBJ2-7
CDR3: CASSQDPLEPYF
DNA: TGTGCCAGCAGCCAAGATCCCCTAGAGCCGTACTTC

size: .
V: TRBV6-4
D: .
J: TRBJ2-3
CDR3: CASSDSSGAMEGTDTQYF
DNA: TGTGCCAGCAGTGACTCGAGTGGGGCGATGGAGGGCACAGATACGCAGTATTTT

size: once
V: TRBV28
D: .
J: TRBJ2-1
CDR3: CASSASPADYNEQFF
DNA: TGTGCCAGCAGTGCGAGTCCAGCGGATTACAATGAGCAGTTCTTC

size: .
V: TRBV28
D: .
J: TRBJ1-2
CDR3: CASSQAGGGYTF
DNA: TGTGCCAGCAGTCAAGCGGGGGGTGGCTACACCTTC

size: .
V: TRBV18
D: TRBD1
J: TRBJ2-7
CDR3: CASSPGGTGVSYEQYF
DNA: TGTGCCAGCTCACCAGGAGGGACAGGGGTTTCCTACGAGCAGTACTTC

size: .
V: TRBV18
D: TRBD1
J: TRBJ1-2
CDR3: CASSPDRGLGYGYTF
DNA: TGTGCCAGCTCCCCTGACAGGGGGCTGGGGTATGGCTACACCTTC

size: .
V: TRBV4-1
D: .
J: TRBJ2-7
CDR3: CASSQDWTTYEQYF
DNA: TGCGCCAGCAGCCAAGATTGGACTACCTACGAGCAGTACTTC

size: once
V: TRBV7-2
D: .
J: TRBJ1-5
CDR3: CASSPDRPGQPQHF
DNA: TGTGCCAGCAGCCCCGACAGGCCCGGTCAGCCCCAGCATTTT

size: .
V: TRBV19
D: TRBD2
J: TRBJ2-1
CDR3: CASSGGRGDDNEQFF
DNA: TGTGCCAGTAGTGGCGGCCGGGGGGATGACAATGAGCAGTTCTTC

size: .
V: TRBV9
D: TRBD2
J: TRBJ2-5
CDR3: CASSRGKASGRKETQYF
DNA: TGTGCCAGCAGCAGGGGGAAGGCTAGCGGGCGCAAAGAGACCCAGTACTTC

size: .
V: TRBV29-1
D: TRBD2
J: TRBJ2-1
CDR3: CSVPCGSSYNEQFF
DNA: TGCAGCGTCCCCTGCGGGAGTTCCTACAATGAGCAGTTCTTC

size: .
V: TRBV6-1
D: TRBD2
J: TRBJ2-7
CDR3: CASSPSGRDNEQYF
DNA: TGTGCCAGCAGTCCTAGCGGGAGGGACAACGAGCAGTACTTC

size: .
V: TRBV6-1
D: TRBD2
J: TRBJ2-2
CDR3: CASSDDYGGRAETGELFF
DNA: TGTGCCAGCAGTGACGATTATGGCGGGAGGGCCGAAACCGGGGAGCTGTTTTTT

size: .
V: TRBV19
D: TRBD2
J: TRBJ2-7
CDR3: CAGTLAGTSYEQYF
DNA: TGTGCCGGCACCCTAGCGGGAACCTCCTACGAGCAGTACTTC

size: .
V: TRBV28
D: TRBD2
J: TRBJ2-3
CDR3: CASSLELADDTDTQYF
DNA: TGTGCCAGCAGTTTGGAACTAGCGGACGACACAGATACGCAGTATTTT

size: .
V: TRBV7-9
D: TRBD1
J: TRBJ2-7
CDR3: CASRDTDRELYEQYF
DNA: TGTGCCAGCAGGGATACAGACAGGGAGCTCTACGAGCAGTACTTC

size: .
V: TRBV27
D: .
J: TRBJ1-5
CDR3: CASSWQGIYSNQPQHF
DNA: TGTGCCAGCAGTTGGCAGGGTATATATAGCAATCAGCCCCAGCATTTT

size: .
V: TRBV7-2
D: TRBD2
J: TRBJ2-2
CDR3: CASSQGWTSGRVGTGELFF
DNA: TGTGCCAGCAGCCAAGGGTGGACTAGCGGGAGGGTAGGCACCGGGGAGCTGTTTTTT

size: .
V: TRBV5-1
D: TRBD2
J: TRBJ2-3
CDR3: CASSSPTTSGRDGLRADTQYF
DNA: TGCGCCAGCAGCTCCCCTACGACTAGCGGGAGGGATGGATTGCGCGCAGATACGCAGTATTTT

size: .
V: TRBV11-2
D: .
J: TRBJ2-7
CDR3: CASSLDSYEQYF
DNA: TGTGCCAGCAGCTTGGACTCCTACGAGCAGTACTTC

size: .
V: TRBV11-2
D: TRBD1
J: TRBJ2-5
CDR3: CASSSGQGGTETQYF
DNA: TGTGCCAGCAGCTCGGGACAGGGGGGTACAGAGACCCAGTACTTC

size: .
V: TRBV27
D: TRBD1
J: TRBJ2-5
CDR3: CASSWATGAGETQYF
DNA: TGTGCCAGCAGTTGGGCGACAGGGGCGGGGGAGACCCAGTACTTC

size: .
V: TRBV27
D: TRBD2
J: TRBJ2-7
CDR3: CASSFRGLAAVGEQYF
DNA: TGTGCCAGCAGTTTCCGGGGACTAGCTGCTGTGGGGGAGCAGTACTTC

size: .
V: TRBV4-2
D: .
J: TRBJ2-6
CDR3: CASSQDGHGANVLTF
DNA: TGTGCCAGCAGCCAAGATGGACATGGGGCCAACGTCCTGACTTTC